This T cell receptor beta chain was recorded in a study of T cells after yellow fever vaccination (dated by TCRdb to between 2018 and 2020). For context, the study as a whole: The SMART-Seq v4 Ultra Low Input RNA kit was used to prepare libraries from fractions with low cell numbers. Two healthy male donors made up the cohort, one aged 18 to 30 years and the other aged 30 to 39 years. Bulk PBMC replicates and cell subsets were isolated from blood drawn at multiple timepoints before and after both primary and secondary immunization. To follow T-cell clones before and after both primary and booster YFV17D yellow fever vaccination, bulk TCR alpha and beta repertoires underwent longitudinal sequencing. Summary of the overall study and its limitations: A small fraction of clonotypes appeared in both the CD4 and CD8 compartments, likely as a result of convergent recombination. The study included only a couple of donors, which limits how far the findings can be generalized. Computational filtering was needed because FACS-sorted repertoires could contain abundant contaminating clonotypes from the bulk population. Compared with the primary T-cell response, the secondary T-cell response was weaker but faster, peaking on day 5 rather than day 15. Most clones expanded after primary vaccination were re-detected after the booster (almost 98% of CD4 and around 88% of CD8), suggesting broad memory maintenance.

This clonotype was picked up a small number of times. The clone's antigen remains unknown. Base qualities are not at hand, and no much larger clone is one base apart. CDR1 and CDR2, looked up from the germline V gene, are ENHRY and SYGVKD. Trimming removed 2 bases from V and 7 bases from J; the gene matches leave 6 bases unexplained. Spanning cysteine to phenylalanine, the CDR3 consists of 15 amino acids. Kept here is only the CDR3 DNA, which spans 45 bases and is read in frame from base 1. The treatment or condition label of this sample denotes: live attenuated yellow fever vaccine strain. At each blood-draw timepoint, two biological replicates of bulk PBMCs were obtained. PBMCs were isolated from peripheral blood using a standard Ficoll-Paque protocol. TriZol was used to extract RNA from bulk PBMCs, CD4 and CD8 fractions, and dextramer-positive and dextramer-negative fractions. TCR cDNA was synthesized by 5'RACE template switching, through which a universal primer site and unique molecular identifiers were introduced. Priming of cDNA synthesis was performed from both the TCR alpha and TCR beta constant segments. Libraries were amplified in two PCR steps, with sample barcodes and sequencing adapters added in the second step. Libraries were sequenced on Illumina HiSeq 2500 (2x100 bp) or NovaSeq (2x150 bp). From the authors' description of their analysis: Demultiplexing of reads and collapsing into UMI consensus sequences were performed with MIGEC, and V(D)J alignment was carried out with MiXCR. Using edgeR on replicate PBMC samples, clonotypes were called vaccine-responding if FDR was below 0.01 and the log2 fold change was above 5 up to day 15. Each bulk clonotype was labeled CD4 or CD8 based on which sequenced repertoire, CD4 or CD8, contained the clonotype at higher abundance. The raw public data were reprocessed by TCRdb itself: fastp quality trimming at Q25, MiXCR clonotype calling, in-frame beta chains only. Every distinct CDR3 protein forms one entry, paired with its most common genes and DNA. What appears here as the V and J calls and clone size reflects TCRdb's work, not the paper's. This sample comprises roughly 500,000 distinct CDR3 sequences, over 15% of them detected only once. The ten most abundant clones make up 13% to 15% of the sample.

The receptor comes from a man between 25 and 39 years old who received the YFV17D yellow fever vaccine. This specimen was PBMCs, taken 15 days after the yellow fever booster vaccination. The chain couples TRBV10-3 to TRBJ2-1; the central 9 bases match TRBD2. The sequenced DNA: TGTGCCATCAGTGAGAGTCTAGCGGGAAGAAATGAGCAGTTCTTC. This encodes CAISESLAGRNEQFF.